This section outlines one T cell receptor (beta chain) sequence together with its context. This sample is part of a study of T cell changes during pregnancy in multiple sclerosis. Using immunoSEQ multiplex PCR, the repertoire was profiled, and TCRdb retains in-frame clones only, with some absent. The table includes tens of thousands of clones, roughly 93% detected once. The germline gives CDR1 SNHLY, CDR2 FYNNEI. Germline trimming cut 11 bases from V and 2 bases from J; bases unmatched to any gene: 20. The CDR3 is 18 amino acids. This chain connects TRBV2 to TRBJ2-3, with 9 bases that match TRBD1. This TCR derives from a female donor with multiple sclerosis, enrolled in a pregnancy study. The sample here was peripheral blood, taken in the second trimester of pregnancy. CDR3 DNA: TGTGCCGGCTTCGGGACAGGGAGTCCAGCGGCCGTCACAGATACGCAGTATTTT. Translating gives CAGFGTGSPAAVTDTQYF. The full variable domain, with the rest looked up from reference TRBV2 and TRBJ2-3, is EPEVTQTPSHQVTQMGQEVILRCVPISNHLYFYWYRQILGQKVEFLVSFYNNEISEKSEIFDDQFSVERPDGSNFTLKIRSTKLEDSAMYFCAGFGTGSPAAVTDTQYFGPGTRLTVL.